Each of the 11 T cell receptor beta chains below was sequenced from the same sample in a study of T cell repertoires in cytomegalovirus infection (dated by TCRdb to 2018 to 2020). The data were produced on an Illumina HiSeq 1500. TCRdb applied fastp at Q25 and MiXCR to the public reads, then kept only in-frame beta chains. Rows merge per CDR3 protein into single entries with the most common DNA and genes. Here the sample has hundreds of thousands of distinct CDR3 sequences; approximately 24% occur a single time. The ten largest make up 6.5% to 10% of the sample. Sequenced material: CD8+ T cells from PBMCs. These receptors all stem from a human donor in good health (CMV status not recorded). Some clones in this sample may be carry-over from other donors' samples.

Worth noting for this clonotype: A much larger clone sits a single nucleotide away, making a read error possible. The V gene is TRBV7-6, the J gene TRBJ2-1, with D unresolved. This CDR3 has 16 amino acids. Germline-derived CDR1 and CDR2 are SGHVS and FNYEAQ. The CDR3 region is CANSLFIPLRYNEQFF. CDR3 nucleotides: TGTGCCAACAGCTTATTTATCCCTCTCCGCTACAATGAGCAGTTCTTC.

Only a few counts were recorded for this clonotype. This chain connects TRBV7-9 to TRBJ1-1; D remains unclear. The CDR3 covers 14 residues. The germline V and J ends were trimmed by 4 bases and 1 base, with 10 bases remaining between them. Germline V lookup: CDR1 SEHNR, CDR2 FQNEAQ (reference sequence). For the CDR3, the DNA is TGTGCCAGCAGCTGGAGGGCTAGGAACACTGAAGCTTTCTTT. Protein: CASSWRARNTEAFF.

Note on this clonotype: Being one base from a much bigger clone, this may be a read error. The J gene is TRBJ1-1, the V gene TRBV7-3; TRBD1 aligns across 9 bases. The CDR3 spans 15 residues. Germline values: CDR1 SGHTA, CDR2 FQGTGA. Here the CDR3 reads CASSMTGGRNTVAFF. CDR3 coding DNA: TGTGCCAGCAGCATGACAGGGGGGAGGAACACTGTAGCTTTCTTT.

The V and J genes are TRBV7-9 and TRBJ2-7; TRBD2 might be the D (7 bases). Germline V gene lookup returns CDR1 SEHNR and CDR2 FQNEAQ (reference sequence). V lost 5 bases and J lost 2, with 25 bases in between. The CDR3 is made up of 18 amino acids. The CDR3 DNA sequence: TGTGCCAGCAGCCCCAGAGGGGAGGGACAAGAGGATCCCTACGAGCAGTACTTC. Translating it yields CASSPRGEGQEDPYEQYF. Filled out from reference TRBV7-9 and TRBJ2-7, the complete variable domain reads DTGVSQNPRHKITKRGQNVTFRCDPISEHNRLYWYRQTLGQGPEFLTYFQNEAQLEKSRLLSDRFSAERPKGSFSTLEIQRTEQGDSAMYLCASSPRGEGQEDPYEQYFGPGTRLTVT.

There are a few counts of this clonotype. The chain joins TRBV4-1 to TRBJ2-2; D possibly corresponds to TRBD1 (6 bases). V was shortened by 3 bases and J by 0 bases, with 11 bases between the two germline ends. The CDR3 contains 16 residues. CDR1 and CDR2 from the germline V gene are MGHRA and YSYEKL. Here the CDR3 DNA reads TGCGCCAGCAGCCAGGGGGCAGACACGAACACCGGGGAGCTGTTTTTT. Residues: CASSQGADTNTGELFF.

The V gene is TRBV12-3 or TRBV12-4, the J gene TRBJ2-7, with TRBD2 identical over 9 bases. The CDR3 contains 17 residues. Germline trimming cut 1 base from V and 6 bases from J; bases unmatched to any gene: 13. In DNA form, the CDR3 reads TGTGCCAGCAGTTTAGATCCCCTAAGCGGGGGGCCTGGCGAGCAGTACGTC. Its protein product is CASSLDPLSGGPGEQYV.

This clonotype has a count of ten or more. The gene calls are TRBV7-8 and TRBJ1-1; 11 nucleotides align to TRBD1. Germline values: CDR1 SGHVS, CDR2 FQNEAQ. Trimming cost V 2 bases and J 1 base; bases outside gene matches: 3. The CDR3 totals 16 residues. CDR3 in DNA: TGTGCCAGCAGCTTAAGGGACAGGGGGGCGAACACTGAAGCTTTCTTT. Translating gives CASSLRDRGANTEAFF. Full variable domain (rest looked up from reference TRBV7-8 and TRBJ1-1): GAGVSQSPRYKVAKRGQDVALRCDPISGHVSLFWYQQALGQGPEFLTYFQNEAQLDKSGLPSDRFFAERPEGSVSTLKIQRTQQEDSAVYLCASSLRDRGANTEAFFGQGTRLTVV.

The chain couples TRBV20-1 to TRBJ1-2; D call uncertain. Germline V gene lookup returns CDR1 DFQATT and CDR2 SNEGSKA (reference sequence). This CDR3 is built from 13 residues. V shed 1 base and J shed 2 bases, with 8 bases lying between them. The CDR3 sequence: CSARAPANYGYTF. CDR3 nucleotide sequence: TGCAGTGCTAGAGCTCCAGCCAACTATGGCTACACCTTC.

The rearrangement joins TRBV28 to TRBJ1-3; D call uncertain. CDR3 length: 15 residues. The germline gives CDR1 MDHEN, CDR2 SYDVKM. V lost 7 bases, J lost 5 bases, and 18 bases lay in between. The CDR3 protein is CASTAERDRRNTIYF. The CDR3 DNA is TGTGCCAGCACCGCGGAGAGGGATCGTCGAAACACCATATATTTT.

V is TRBV9 and J is TRBJ2-2; 7 bases agree with TRBD1. The CDR3 has 17 amino acids. V shed 1 base, J shed 0 bases, and the junction held 6 bases outside the gene matches. Germline CDR1 is SGDLS and CDR2 is YYNGEE. The CDR3 sequence: CASSVPNRGPNTGELFF. In DNA form, the CDR3 reads TGTGCCAGCAGCGTACCTAACAGGGGACCGAACACCGGGGAGCTGTTTTTT.

This clonotype was detected only a few times. The chain combines TRBV7-6 with TRBJ2-2; 9 nucleotides agree with TRBD1. From germline, CDR1 is SGHVS and CDR2 FNYEAQ. V was pared by 4 bases and J by 3 bases, with 6 bases of the junction left unmatched. The CDR3 sequence is 16 residues long. The CDR3 DNA reads TGTGCCAGCAGCTCATTAGACAGGGGGGACACCGGGGAGCTGTTTTTT. Translated, it gives CASSSLDRGDTGELFF.